This T cell receptor (beta chain) was profiled in a study of blood T cells in healthy people across ages. The CDR3 has 16 residues. The V segment lost 0 bases and the J segment 5 bases; nucleotides outside the gene matches: 7. Germline loops: CDR1 LGHNA, CDR2 YSLEER. For this clonotype: Its specificity is unknown.

Study-wide points: Age advanced and TCR beta diversity per million T cells fell, roughly linearly. CMV status of donors was unknown, possibly confounding expanded clonotype changes.

The use of a sample-barcoded 5' primer and a J-beta primer mix characterized a second PCR of roughly 7 to 12 cycles. The template-switch adaptor was a 5' adaptor with 12 random nucleotides. It tagged each cDNA molecule. TCRdb used MiXCR to reprocess the 5' RACE reads, holding one entry per CDR3 protein. The sample carries around 1,900,000 distinct CDR3 sequences, roughly 43% recorded once. Per-sample PBMC isolation yielded at least 6.5 million cells. The V call is TRBV4-3, the J call TRBJ2-3, with 8 bases identical to TRBD2. This TCR was recovered from a human donor in good health. The sequencing input was blood. Here the CDR3 reads CASSQDPYTSGDTQYF. Here the CDR3 DNA reads TGCGCCAGCAGCCAAGACCCCTATACTAGCGGAGATACGCAGTATTTT.